The rows below give T cell receptor beta chains drawn from one sample of a study of blood T cell repertoires in COVID-19. The data were produced by immunoSEQ multiplex PCR, yet TCRdb's version contains in-frame clones alone and is incomplete. The sample holds about 160,000 clones; around 87% are singletons and the top ten take 4%. The material sequenced was PBMCs or T cells enriched from blood (not recorded which). These receptors all come from a woman aged 40 to 50 who had been exposed to COVID-19. Each CDR3 is given with its conserved first and last residue. Fields, in order: V gene, clone size, J gene, D gene, CDR3 DNA, CDR3 protein. The D gene is left open where the match is weak. Some rows have no size entry. The others give once, few or many, or a class for an expanded clone.

>TRBV19|NA|TRBJ1-2|NA
TGTGCCAGTAGTATAATGGGGCAGGGAGGGAAGAATGGCTACACCTTC
CASSIMGQGGKNGYTF
>TRBV19|few|TRBJ2-7|NA
TGTGCCAGTAGTATAGGGGGCGGAGACTACGAGCAGTACTTC
CASSIGGGDYEQYF
>TRBV6-5|few|TRBJ1-1|TRBD1
TGTGCCAGCAGTATACAGGGGGAGAACACTGAAGCTTTCTTT
CASSIQGENTEAFF
>TRBV24-1|NA|TRBJ2-2|NA
TGTGCCACCAGGGGAGGAACCGGGGAGCTGTTTTTT
CATRGGTGELFF
>TRBV5-5|once|TRBJ1-4|TRBD1
TGTGCCAGCAGCTTGGGAGAGGGACAGGGTTCTAAAAAACTGTTTTTT
CASSLGEGQGSKKLFF
>TRBV6-5|NA|TRBJ1-1|NA
TGTGCCAGCAGAAGCGCTAGTACGACCGGTTTCTTT
CASRSASTTGFF
>TRBV10-3|NA|TRBJ2-1|NA
TGTGCCATCAGTGCCCTAGACCGCTCCTACAATGAGCAGTTCTTC
CAISALDRSYNEQFF
>TRBV3-1/TRBV3-2|NA|TRBJ2-7|NA
TGTGCCAGCAGCCTCTCTGGGCCGGGGGAGCAGTACTTC
CASSLSGPGEQYF
>TRBV6-6|NA|TRBJ2-7|TRBD2
TGTGCCAGCAGTTACTCGAGCGGGGGGGGCGACGAGCAGTACTTC
CASSYSSGGGDEQYF
>TRBV3-1/TRBV3-2|few|TRBJ1-4|TRBD1
TGTGCCAGCAGCCACCTACAGGGGGCGCTTCCGGAAAAACTGTTTTTT
CASSHLQGALPEKLFF